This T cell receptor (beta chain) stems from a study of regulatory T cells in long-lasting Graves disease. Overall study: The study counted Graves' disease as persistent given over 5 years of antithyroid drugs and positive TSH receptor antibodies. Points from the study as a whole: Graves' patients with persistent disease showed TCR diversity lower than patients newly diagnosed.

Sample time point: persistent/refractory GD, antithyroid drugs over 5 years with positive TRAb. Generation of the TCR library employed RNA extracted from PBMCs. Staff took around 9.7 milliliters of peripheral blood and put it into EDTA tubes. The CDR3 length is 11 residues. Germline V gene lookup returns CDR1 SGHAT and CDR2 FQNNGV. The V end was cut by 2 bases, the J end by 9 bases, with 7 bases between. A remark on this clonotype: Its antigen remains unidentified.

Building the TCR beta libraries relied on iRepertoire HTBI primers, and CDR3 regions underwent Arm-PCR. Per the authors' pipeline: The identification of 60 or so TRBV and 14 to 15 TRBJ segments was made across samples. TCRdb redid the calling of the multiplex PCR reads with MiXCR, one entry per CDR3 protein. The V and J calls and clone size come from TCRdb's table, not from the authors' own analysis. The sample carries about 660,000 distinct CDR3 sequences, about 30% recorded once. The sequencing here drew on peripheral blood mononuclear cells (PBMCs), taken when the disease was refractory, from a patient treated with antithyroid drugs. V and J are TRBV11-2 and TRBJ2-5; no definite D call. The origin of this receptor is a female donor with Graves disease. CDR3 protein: CASSLLEAQYF. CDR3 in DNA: TGTGCCAGCAGCTTACTCGAGGCCCAGTACTTC.